Below, one TCR beta chain is given with its context. As yet, its antigen is unknown. The data belong to a study of shared clonotypes between healthy human individuals. Overall study: Per donor, CD8 memory used one plate, CD8 naive used two, CD4 memory used three and CD4 naive used three.

The healthy adult donors were HIV-negative and reported no recent acute infections or vaccinations. Every donor, a Caucasian adult, lived in Nashville, Tennessee. Only in-frame clones appear in the TCRdb table, and some are missing; sequencing was by immunoSEQ multiplex PCR. The data contain more than 1,200,000 clones, approximately 98.5% of them seen just once; the ten biggest clones take up roughly 0.35%. Germline V lookup: CDR1 SGHRS, CDR2 YFSETQ. V dropped 1 base and J dropped 2 bases, with 12 bases sitting between them. The CDR3 sequence is 15 residues long. Study-wide findings and caveats: About 5% of naive CD4 clonotypes were shared across a few donors.

This receptor was identified in a man aged 30-40 years in good health. The chain recombines TRBV5-1 with TRBJ1-2; no firm D call. The sequencing input was naive CD4+ T cells sorted from blood. Subset in this sample: CD45RA+ positively selected. CDR3 residues: CASSLSPVLNYGYTF. As DNA, the CDR3 is TGCGCCAGCAGCTTGTCTCCAGTACTCAACTATGGCTACACCTTC.